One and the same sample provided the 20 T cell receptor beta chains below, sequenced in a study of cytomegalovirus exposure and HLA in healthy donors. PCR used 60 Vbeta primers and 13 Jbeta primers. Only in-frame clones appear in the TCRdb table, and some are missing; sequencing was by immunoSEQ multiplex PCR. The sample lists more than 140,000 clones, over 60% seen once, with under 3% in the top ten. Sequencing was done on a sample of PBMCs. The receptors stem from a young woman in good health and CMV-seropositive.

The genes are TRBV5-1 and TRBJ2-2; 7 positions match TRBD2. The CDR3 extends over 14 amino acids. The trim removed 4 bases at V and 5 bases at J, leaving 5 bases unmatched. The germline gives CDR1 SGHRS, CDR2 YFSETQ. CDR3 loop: CASSGLAETGELFF. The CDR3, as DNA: TGCGCCAGCAGCGGGCTAGCGGAGACCGGGGAGCTGTTTTTT.

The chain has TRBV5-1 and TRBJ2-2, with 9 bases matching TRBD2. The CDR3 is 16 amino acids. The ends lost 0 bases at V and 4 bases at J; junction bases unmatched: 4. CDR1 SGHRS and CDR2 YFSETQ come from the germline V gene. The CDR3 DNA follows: TGCGCCAGCAGCTTGGGGCTAGCGGGAACCACCGGGGAGCTGTTTTTT. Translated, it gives CASSLGLAGTTGELFF.

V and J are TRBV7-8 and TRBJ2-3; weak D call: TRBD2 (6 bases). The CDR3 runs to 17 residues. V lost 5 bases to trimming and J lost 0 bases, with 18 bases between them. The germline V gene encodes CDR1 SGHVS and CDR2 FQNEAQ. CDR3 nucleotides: TGTGCCAGCAGCCCTCGACGGGAGCGGTCTAGCACAGATACGCAGTATTTT. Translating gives CASSPRRERSSTDTQYF. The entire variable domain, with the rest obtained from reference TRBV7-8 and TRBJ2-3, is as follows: GAGVSQSPRYKVAKRGQDVALRCDPISGHVSLFWYQQALGQGPEFLTYFQNEAQLDKSGLPSDRFFAERPEGSVSTLKIQRTQQEDSAVYLCASSPRRERSSTDTQYFGPGTRLTVL.

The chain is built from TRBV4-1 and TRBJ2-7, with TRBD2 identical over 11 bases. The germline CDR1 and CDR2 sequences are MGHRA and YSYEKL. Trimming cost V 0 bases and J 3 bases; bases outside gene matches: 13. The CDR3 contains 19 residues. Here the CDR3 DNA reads TGCGCCAGCAGCCAAGAGAAACGAGTAGCGGGAGGGTCCCTCTACGAGCAGTACTTC. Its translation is CASSQEKRVAGGSLYEQYF.

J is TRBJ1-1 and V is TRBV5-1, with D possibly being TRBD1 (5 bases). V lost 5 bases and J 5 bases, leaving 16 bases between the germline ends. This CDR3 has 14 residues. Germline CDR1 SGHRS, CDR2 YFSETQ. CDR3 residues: CASRWTGGGTEAFF. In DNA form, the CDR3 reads TGCGCCAGCAGATGGACGGGCGGGGGGACTGAAGCTTTCTTT.

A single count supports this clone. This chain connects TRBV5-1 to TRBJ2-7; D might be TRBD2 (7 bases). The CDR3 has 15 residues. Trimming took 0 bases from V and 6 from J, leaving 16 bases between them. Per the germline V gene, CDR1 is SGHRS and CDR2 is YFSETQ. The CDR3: CASSLAGGRVSEQYF. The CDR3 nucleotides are TGCGCCAGCAGCTTGGCGGGGGGCCGAGTTTCCGAGCAGTACTTC.

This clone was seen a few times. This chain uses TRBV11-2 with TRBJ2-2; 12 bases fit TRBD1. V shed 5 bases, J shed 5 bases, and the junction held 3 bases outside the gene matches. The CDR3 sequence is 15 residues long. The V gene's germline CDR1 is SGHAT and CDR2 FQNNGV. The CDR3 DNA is TGTGCCAGCAGCCCGGGACAGGGGGCAACCGGGGAGCTGTTTTTT. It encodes CASSPGQGATGELFF. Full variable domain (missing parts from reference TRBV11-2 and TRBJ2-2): EAGVAQSPRYKIIEKRQSVAFWCNPISGHATLYWYQQILGQGPKLLIQFQNNGVVDDSQLPKDRFSAERLKGVDSTLKIQPAKLEDSAVYLCASSPGQGATGELFFGEGSRLTVL.

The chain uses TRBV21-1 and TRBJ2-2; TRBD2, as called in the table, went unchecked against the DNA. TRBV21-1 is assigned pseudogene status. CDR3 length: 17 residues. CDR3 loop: CASSVLRVHTNTGELFF. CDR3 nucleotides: TGTGCCAGCAGCGTACTCCGGGTCCATACTAACACCGGGGAGCTGTTTTTT.

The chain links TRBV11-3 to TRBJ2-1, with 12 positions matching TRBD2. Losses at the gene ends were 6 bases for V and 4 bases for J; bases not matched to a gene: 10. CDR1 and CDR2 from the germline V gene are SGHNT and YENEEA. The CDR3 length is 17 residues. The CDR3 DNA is TGTGCCAGCAGTCACTTCCGACTAGCGGGAGTATACAATGAGCAGTTCTTC. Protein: CASSHFRLAGVYNEQFF.

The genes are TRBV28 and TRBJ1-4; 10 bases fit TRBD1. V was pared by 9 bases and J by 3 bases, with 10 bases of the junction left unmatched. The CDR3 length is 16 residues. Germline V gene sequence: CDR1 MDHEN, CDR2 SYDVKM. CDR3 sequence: CASRQGASYANEKLFF. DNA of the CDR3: TGTGCCAGTCGACAGGGGGCTTCTTATGCTAATGAAAAACTGTTTTTT.

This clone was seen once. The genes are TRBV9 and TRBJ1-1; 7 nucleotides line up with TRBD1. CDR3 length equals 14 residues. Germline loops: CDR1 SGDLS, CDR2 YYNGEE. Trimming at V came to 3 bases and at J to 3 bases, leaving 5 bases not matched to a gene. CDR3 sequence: CASSDDREYTEAFF. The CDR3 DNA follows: TGTGCCAGCAGCGACGACAGGGAATACACTGAAGCTTTCTTT.

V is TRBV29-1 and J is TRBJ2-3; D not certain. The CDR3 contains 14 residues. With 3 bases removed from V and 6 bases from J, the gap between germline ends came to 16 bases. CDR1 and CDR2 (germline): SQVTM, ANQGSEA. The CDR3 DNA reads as TGCAGCGTTGACCGGTATGGTTTTTGGGATACGCAGTATTTT. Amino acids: CSVDRYGFWDTQYF.

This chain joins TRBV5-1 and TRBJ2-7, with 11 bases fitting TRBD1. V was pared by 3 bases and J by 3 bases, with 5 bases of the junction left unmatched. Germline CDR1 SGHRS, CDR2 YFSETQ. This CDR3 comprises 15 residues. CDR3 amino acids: CASSSGTGGIYEQYF. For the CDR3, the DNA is TGCGCCAGCAGCTCCGGGACAGGGGGTATCTACGAGCAGTACTTC.

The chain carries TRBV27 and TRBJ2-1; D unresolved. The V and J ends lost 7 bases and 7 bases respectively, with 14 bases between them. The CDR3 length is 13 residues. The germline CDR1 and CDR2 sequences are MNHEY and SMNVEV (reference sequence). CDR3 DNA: TGTGCCAGCACGAACCCCCGCGGTAATGAGCAGTTCTTC. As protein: CASTNPRGNEQFF.

The CDR3 sequence is CALSQTGGNQPQHF. CDR3 nucleotide sequence: TGTGCCTTGTCCCAGACAGGAGGCAATCAGCCCCAGCATTTT. The genes are TRBV19 and TRBJ1-5, with D maybe TRBD1 (6 bases). Germline CDR1 and CDR2: LNHDA and SQIVND (reference sequence). V shed 11 bases and J shed 2 bases, with 16 bases lying between them. This CDR3 region has 14 residues.

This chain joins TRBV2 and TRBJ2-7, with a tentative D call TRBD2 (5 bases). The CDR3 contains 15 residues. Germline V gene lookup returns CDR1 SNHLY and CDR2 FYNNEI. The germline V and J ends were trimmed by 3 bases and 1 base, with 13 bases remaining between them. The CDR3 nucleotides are TGTGCCAGCAGTGAGGCGGGTGCTCGATCCTACGAGCAGTACTTC. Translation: CASSEAGARSYEQYF. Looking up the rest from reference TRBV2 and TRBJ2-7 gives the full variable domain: EPEVTQTPSHQVTQMGQEVILRCVPISNHLYFYWYRQILGQKVEFLVSFYNNEISEKSEIFDDQFSVERPDGSNFTLKIRSTKLEDSAMYFCASSEAGARSYEQYFGPGTRLTVT.

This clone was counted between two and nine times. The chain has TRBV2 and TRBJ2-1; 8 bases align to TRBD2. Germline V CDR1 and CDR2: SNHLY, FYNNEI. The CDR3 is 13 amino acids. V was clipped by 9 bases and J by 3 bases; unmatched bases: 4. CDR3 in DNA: TGTGCCAGAAAGCGGGAGAGCTACAATGAGCAGTTCTTC. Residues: CARKRESYNEQFF.

CDR3: CASSETGYTQYF. The CDR3 region has the DNA TGTGCCAGCAGCGAAACAGGGTATACGCAGTATTTT. The V and J genes are TRBV7-9 and TRBJ2-3, with a weak D call TRBD1 (6 bases). This CDR3 comprises 12 residues. Germline V gives CDR1 SEHNR, CDR2 FQNEAQ (reference sequence). The V and J ends lost 5 bases and 7 bases respectively, with 10 bases between them.

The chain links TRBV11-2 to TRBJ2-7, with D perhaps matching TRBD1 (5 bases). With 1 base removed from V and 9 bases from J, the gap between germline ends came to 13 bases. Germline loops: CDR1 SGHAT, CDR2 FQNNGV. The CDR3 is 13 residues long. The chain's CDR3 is CASSLGGFAGQYF. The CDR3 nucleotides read TGTGCCAGCAGCTTAGGGGGCTTCGCAGGGCAGTACTTC. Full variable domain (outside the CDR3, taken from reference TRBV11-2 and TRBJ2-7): EAGVAQSPRYKIIEKRQSVAFWCNPISGHATLYWYQQILGQGPKLLIQFQNNGVVDDSQLPKDRFSAERLKGVDSTLKIQPAKLEDSAVYLCASSLGGFAGQYFGPGTRLTVT.

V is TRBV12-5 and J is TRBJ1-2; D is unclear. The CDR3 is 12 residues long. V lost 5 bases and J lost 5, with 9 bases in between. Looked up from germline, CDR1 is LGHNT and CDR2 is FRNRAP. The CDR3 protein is CASGGSGYGYTF. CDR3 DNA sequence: TGTGCTAGTGGTGGGTCAGGTTATGGCTACACCTTC.